The rows below give T cell receptor beta chains drawn from one sample of a study of blood T cell repertoires in COVID-19. Profiled with immunoSEQ multiplex PCR; TCRdb holds only in-frame clones, not every one. In the table there are around 73,000 clones, approximately 84% of which are singletons. Sequencing used peripheral blood. The receptor source for this set is a human donor in a cohort sampled during active COVID-19. Both conserved end residues are part of each CDR3. D genes are given only for firm matches. Where a row states a size, it is once, few, many or the class of an expanded clone; other rows omit it.

>TRBD1|-|TRBJ1-2|TRBV11-3
TGTGCCAGCAGCCAATCCCCCGGGACAGGCAACTATGGCTACACCTTC
CASSQSPGTGNYGYTF
>TRBD2|-|TRBJ2-3|TRBV5-1
TGCGCCAGCAGCCGAGTAGAATGGAGCGGGGGGGCCGTAGATACGCAGTATTTT
CASSRVEWSGGAVDTQYF
>TRBD1|-|TRBJ1-6|TRBV6-1
TGTGCCAGCAGTGAGGTGACAGGGTTAGCTTCACCCCTCCACTTT
CASSEVTGLASPLHF
>-|-|TRBJ2-7|TRBV9
TGTGCCAGCAGCGTAGCCCCGGGGGTAGGGTACGAGCAGTACTTC
CASSVAPGVGYEQYF
>-|-|TRBJ1-6|TRBV3-1/TRBV3-2
TGTGCCAGCAGCCAACTCTACGCGGATTTTAATTCACCCCTCCACTTT
CASSQLYADFNSPLHF
>TRBD2|-|TRBJ2-5|TRBV9
TGTGCCAGCAGCGTAGGGAGCGGGGGGCAGTTGGAGACCCAGTACTTC
CASSVGSGGQLETQYF
>-|-|TRBJ1-1|TRBV27
TGTGCCAGCAGTGCCAGGGTGGCCACTGAAGCTTTCTTT
CASSARVATEAFF
>-|-|TRBJ2-7|TRBV27
TGTGCCAGCAGTGCTCGCAGGGGCTCCTACGAGCAGTACTTC
CASSARRGSYEQYF
>-|-|TRBJ2-1|TRBV5-4
TGTGCCAGCAGTTTGGCCCTTAATGAGCAGTTCTTC
CASSLALNEQFF
>TRBD1|-|TRBJ2-1|TRBV6-6
TGTGCCAGCAGTTATCAACAGGGGCTAAGTATCTTC
CASSYQQGLSIF
>-|-|TRBJ1-5|TRBV4-1
TGCGCCAGCAGCCAAGTAATGGGCCCCAATCAGCCCCAGCATTTT
CASSQVMGPNQPQHF
>-|-|TRBJ1-5|TRBV5-6
TGTGCCAGCCACCTATCGTGGCAGGACAATCAGCCCCAGCATTTT
CASHLSWQDNQPQHF
>-|-|TRBJ1-4|TRBV19
TGTGCCAGTAGTATTAGGGGTGAAAAACTGTTTTTT
CASSIRGEKLFF
>-|-|TRBJ2-1|TRBV7-2
TGTGCCAGCAGCTTAAGGTCTCGCGGATGGCAGTTCTTC
CASSLRSRGWQFF
>-|-|TRBJ1-6|TRBV9
TGTGCCAGCAGCCCCGGGGCCTATAATTCACCCCTCCACTTT
CASSPGAYNSPLHF
>TRBD1|-|TRBJ2-7|TRBV19
TGTGCCAGTACCGGGACAGGGAGCTCCTACGAGCAGTACTTC
CASTGTGSSYEQYF
>-|-|TRBJ1-2|TRBV12-3/TRBV12-4
TGTGCCAGCAGCCAAAGCGGACGGGCCCACTACACCTTC
CASSQSGRAHYTF
>-|-|TRBJ2-7|TRBV6-6
TGTGCCAGCAGGTCGGGACAAGGTCTTGTGGAGCAGTACTTC
CASRSGQGLVEQYF
>TRBD1|-|TRBJ2-6|TRBV19
TGTGCCAGTAGTATTGGGACAGGGTTCTCTGGGGCCAACGTCCTGACTTTC
CASSIGTGFSGANVLTF
>TRBD1|once|TRBJ1-4|TRBV15
TGTGCCACCAGCAGAGATCCGGGACAGTTTAATGAAAAACTGTTTTTT
CATSRDPGQFNEKLFF
>-|once|TRBJ2-2|TRBV7-3
TGTGCCAGCAGCTTAGGAGGAATGGACACCGGGGAGCTGTTTTTT
CASSLGGMDTGELFF
>-|-|TRBJ1-2|TRBV28
TGTGCCAGCAGTTTACAGAGGGATGGCTACACCTTC
CASSLQRDGYTF
>TRBD1|once|TRBJ1-2|TRBV4-1
TGCGCCAGCAGCCTAACAGCCGGGACAGGGGTAAGGGGCTACACCTTC
CASSLTAGTGVRGYTF
>TRBD1|-|TRBJ1-6|TRBV5-4
TGTGCCAGCAGCTTGCCTCGGGGACAGGGGCTCCGAGGGGTGAATTCACCCCTCCACTTT
CASSLPRGQGLRGVNSPLHF
>TRBD1|-|TRBJ2-7|TRBV11-2
TGTGCCAGCAGCTCGCGACAGGGTTTAAACGAGCAGTACTTC
CASSSRQGLNEQYF
>TRBD1|-|TRBJ2-7|TRBV18
TGTGCCAGCTCACCACCTATGGGACAGGGGTACTCCTACGAGCAGTACTTC
CASSPPMGQGYSYEQYF
>-|-|TRBJ1-1|TRBV7-9
TGTGCCAGCAGCTTGACAGGAGTAACTGAAGCTTTCTTT
CASSLTGVTEAFF
>-|-|TRBJ2-6|TRBV28
TGTGCCAGCGCGCCGGAGAGCTCTGGGGCCAACGTCCTGACTTTC
CASAPESSGANVLTF
>-|-|TRBJ1-1|TRBV5-5
TGTGCCAGCAGCTTGTCAGGCGGACTTGAAGCTTTCTTT
CASSLSGGLEAFF
>-|-|TRBJ2-1|TRBV27
TGTGCCAGCACCACCGGGTCGGGAACCTACAATGAGCAGTTCTTC
CASTTGSGTYNEQFF
>-|-|TRBJ1-3|TRBV2
TGTGCCAGCAGTTCGCCGGGACTGCAGGACACCATATATTTT
CASSSPGLQDTIYF
>-|-|TRBJ2-3|TRBV5-4
TGTGCCAGCAGCTCCGGCGGTACCCCAGATACGCAGTATTTT
CASSSGGTPDTQYF
>-|few|TRBJ2-1|TRBV6-2/TRBV6-3
TGTGCCAGCAGCCCCGGACAGACGGGCGGGTACAATGAGCAGTTCTTC
CASSPGQTGGYNEQFF
>TRBD1|once|TRBJ2-5|TRBV15
TGTGCCACCAGCAGGGACAGGGGACGACAAGAGACCCAGTACTTC
CATSRDRGRQETQYF
>-|-|TRBJ2-7|TRBV2
TGTGCCAGCACCGGGGGGCGGGGGTACTCCTACGAGCAGTACTTC
CASTGGRGYSYEQYF
>-|-|TRBJ2-3|TRBV2
TGTGCCAGCAGTGCACAGGGCCGGCGCACAGATACGCAGTATTTT
CASSAQGRRTDTQYF
>TRBD1|-|TRBJ2-7|TRBV29-1
TGCAGCGTTGAAGAAGGGACAGGGGTAGACGAGCAGTACTTC
CSVEEGTGVDEQYF
>-|-|TRBJ1-1|TRBV18
TGTGCCAGCTCACCTGTAGGGGTCTCCATGAACACTGAAGCTTTCTTT
CASSPVGVSMNTEAFF
>-|-|TRBJ1-4|TRBV3-1/TRBV3-2
TGTGCCAGCAGCCAAGCTGGCAGGGGTGACGAAAAACTGTTTTTT
CASSQAGRGDEKLFF
>-|once|TRBJ2-1|TRBV7-8
TGTGCCAGCAGCTTAAGAGCGGGCAATGAGCAGTTCTTC
CASSLRAGNEQFF
>-|-|TRBJ1-5|TRBV19
TGTGCCAGTACTGCCGCGTTAAATAGCAATCAGCCCCAGCATTTT
CASTAALNSNQPQHF
>TRBD2|-|TRBJ2-3|TRBV4-2
TGTGCCAGCAGCCATAGACTAGCGGGGGGAACTAGCACAGATACGCAGTATTTT
CASSHRLAGGTSTDTQYF
>TRBD1|many|TRBJ1-1|TRBV6-5
TGTGCCAGCTGCAGGGACAGGCTGAACACTGAAGCTTTCTTT
CASCRDRLNTEAFF
>-|-|TRBJ1-3|TRBV7-9
TGTGCCAGCAGCCCAACCCGGACAAGGCCTTCCCAGGGTAACACCATATATTTT
CASSPTRTRPSQGNTIYF
>-|-|TRBJ2-1|TRBV10-2
TGCGCCAGCAGTGACTGGGGGGAGGTCGGGAATGAGCAGTTCTTC
CASSDWGEVGNEQFF
>TRBD1|-|TRBJ1-1|TRBV29-1
TGCAGCGCCCCGGGACAGGGAAGTATGAACACTGAAGCTTTCTTT
CSAPGQGSMNTEAFF
>TRBD1|-|TRBJ1-1|TRBV5-1
TGCGCCAGCAGCCGGAGACAGGGAGACACTGAAGCTTTCTTT
CASSRRQGDTEAFF
>-|-|TRBJ1-1|TRBV9
TGTGCCAGCAGCGTAGGACGGGTGAACACTGAAGCTTTCTTT
CASSVGRVNTEAFF
>-|-|TRBJ1-1|TRBV6-1
TGTGCCAGCAGCGAAGGGGCCACAGGGTTT
CASSEGATGF
>TRBD2|-|TRBJ2-3|TRBV14
TGTGCCAGCAGCCAAGAGTGGACTAGCACAACAGATACGCAGTATTTT
CASSQEWTSTTDTQYF
>TRBD2|-|TRBJ2-3|TRBV6-1
TGTGCCAGCAGTGAGGGAAGCGGGGGGTTCACAGATACGCAGTATTTT
CASSEGSGGFTDTQYF
>-|once|TRBJ1-2|TRBV3-1/TRBV3-2
TGTGCCAGCAGCCCGACGGGGAACTATGGCTACACCTTC
CASSPTGNYGYTF
>-|-|TRBJ2-2|TRBV10-3
TGTGCCATCGGCGGCGACACCGGGGAGCTGTTTTTT
CAIGGDTGELFF
>-|-|TRBJ2-7|TRBV7-9
TGTGCCAGCAGCTTGAGGGAGAGCTCCTACGAGCAGTACTTC
CASSLRESSYEQYF
>-|-|TRBJ2-1|TRBV15
TGTGCCACCAGCAGAGATCGTAAGTCAGCGAGTGAGCAGTTCTTC
CATSRDRKSASEQFF
>-|-|TRBJ2-1|TRBV7-2
TGTGCCAGCAGCTCGTCCAGGGCAGGGGTTTACAATGAGCAGTTCTTC
CASSSSRAGVYNEQFF